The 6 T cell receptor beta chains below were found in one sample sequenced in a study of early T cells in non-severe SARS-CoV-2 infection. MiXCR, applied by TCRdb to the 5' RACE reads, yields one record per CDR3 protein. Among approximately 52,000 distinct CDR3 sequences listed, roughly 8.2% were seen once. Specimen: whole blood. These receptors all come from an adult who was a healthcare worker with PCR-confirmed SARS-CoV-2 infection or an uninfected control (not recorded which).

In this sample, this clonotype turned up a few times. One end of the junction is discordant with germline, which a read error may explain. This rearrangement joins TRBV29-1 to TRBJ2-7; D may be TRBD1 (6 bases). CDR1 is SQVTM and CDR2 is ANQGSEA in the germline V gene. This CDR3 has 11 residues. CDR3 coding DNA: TGCAGCGTAGAAGCAGGGGACGAGCAGTACTTC. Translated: CSVEAGDEQYF.

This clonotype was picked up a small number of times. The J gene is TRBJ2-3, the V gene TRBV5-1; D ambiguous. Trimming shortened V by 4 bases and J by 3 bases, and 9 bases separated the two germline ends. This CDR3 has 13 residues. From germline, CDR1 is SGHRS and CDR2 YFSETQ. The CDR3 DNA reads TGCGCCAGCAGCATTATACCTACAGATACGCAGTATTTT. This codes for CASSIIPTDTQYF.

In DNA, the CDR3 is TGTGCCAGCAAACCCGGACAGATATATGGCTACACCTTC. This sequence encodes CASKPGQIYGYTF. The chain links TRBV12-3 or TRBV12-4 to TRBJ1-2, with D possibly being TRBD1 (6 bases). The CDR3 runs 13 residues. Trimming left V 7 bases short and J 5 bases short, with 14 bases between.

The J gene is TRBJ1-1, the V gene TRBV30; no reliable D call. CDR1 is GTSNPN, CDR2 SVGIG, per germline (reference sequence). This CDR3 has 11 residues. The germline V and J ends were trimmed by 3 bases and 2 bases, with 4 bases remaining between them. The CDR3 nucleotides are TGTGCCTGGAGGGGTAACACTGAAGCTTTCTTT. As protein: CAWRGNTEAFF.

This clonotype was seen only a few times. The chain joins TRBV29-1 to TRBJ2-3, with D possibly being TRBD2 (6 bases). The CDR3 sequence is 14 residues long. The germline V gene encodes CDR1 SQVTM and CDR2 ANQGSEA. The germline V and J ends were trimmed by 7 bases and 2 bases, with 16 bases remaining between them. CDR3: CSAGVGRSTDTQYF. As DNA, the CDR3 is TGCAGCGCAGGAGTAGGGAGGTCCACAGATACGCAGTATTTT.

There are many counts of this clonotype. In DNA form, the CDR3 reads TGTGCCATCAGTGGGACTAGCGGGAGTTACGAGCAGTACTTC. Protein: CAISGTSGSYEQYF. The gene calls are TRBV10-3 and TRBJ2-7, with TRBD2 identical over 13 bases. This CDR3 is built from 14 residues. Per germline, CDR1 ENHRY and CDR2 SYGVKD. Trimming removed 4 bases from V and 4 bases from J; junction bases left unmatched: 1.